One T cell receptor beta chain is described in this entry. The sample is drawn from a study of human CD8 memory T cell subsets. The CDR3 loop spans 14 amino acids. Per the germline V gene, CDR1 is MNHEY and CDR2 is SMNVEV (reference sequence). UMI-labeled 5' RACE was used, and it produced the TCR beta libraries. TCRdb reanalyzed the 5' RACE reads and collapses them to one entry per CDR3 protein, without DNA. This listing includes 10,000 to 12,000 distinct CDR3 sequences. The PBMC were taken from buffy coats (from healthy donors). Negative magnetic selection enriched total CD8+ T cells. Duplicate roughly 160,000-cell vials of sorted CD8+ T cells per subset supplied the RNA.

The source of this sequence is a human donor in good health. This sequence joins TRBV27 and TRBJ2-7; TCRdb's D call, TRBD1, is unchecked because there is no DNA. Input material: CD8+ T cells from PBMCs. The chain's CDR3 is CASSSGTGEYEQYF.